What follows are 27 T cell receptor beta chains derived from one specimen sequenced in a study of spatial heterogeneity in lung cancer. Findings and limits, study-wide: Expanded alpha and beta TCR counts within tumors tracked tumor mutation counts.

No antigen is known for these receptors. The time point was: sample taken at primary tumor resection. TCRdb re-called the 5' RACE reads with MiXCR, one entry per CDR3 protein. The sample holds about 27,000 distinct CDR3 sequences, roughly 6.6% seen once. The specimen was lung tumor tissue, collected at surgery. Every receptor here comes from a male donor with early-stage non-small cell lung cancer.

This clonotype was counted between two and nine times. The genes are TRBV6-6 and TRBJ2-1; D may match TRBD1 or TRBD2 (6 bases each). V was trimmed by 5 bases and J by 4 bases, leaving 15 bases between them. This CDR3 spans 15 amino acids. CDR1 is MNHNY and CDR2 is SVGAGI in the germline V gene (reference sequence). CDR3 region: CASSRGGFPYNEQFF. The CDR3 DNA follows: TGTGCCAGCAGTCGAGGGGGGTTCCCTTACAATGAGCAGTTCTTC.

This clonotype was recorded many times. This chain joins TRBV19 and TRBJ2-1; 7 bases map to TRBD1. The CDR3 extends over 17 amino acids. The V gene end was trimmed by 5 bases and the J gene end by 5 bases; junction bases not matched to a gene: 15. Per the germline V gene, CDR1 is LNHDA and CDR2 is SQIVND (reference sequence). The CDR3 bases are TGTGCCAGTAGTTCCCGACTGACAGGGCGTTGGAACAATGAGCAGTTCTTC. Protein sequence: CASSSRLTGRWNNEQFF.

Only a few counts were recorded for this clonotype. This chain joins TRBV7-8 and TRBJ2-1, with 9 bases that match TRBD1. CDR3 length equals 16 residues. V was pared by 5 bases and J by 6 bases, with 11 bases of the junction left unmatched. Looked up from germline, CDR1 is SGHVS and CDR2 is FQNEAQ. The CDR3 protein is CASSTPGQGGTNEQFF. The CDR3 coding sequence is TGTGCCAGCAGCACACCGGGACAGGGAGGTACCAATGAGCAGTTCTTC.

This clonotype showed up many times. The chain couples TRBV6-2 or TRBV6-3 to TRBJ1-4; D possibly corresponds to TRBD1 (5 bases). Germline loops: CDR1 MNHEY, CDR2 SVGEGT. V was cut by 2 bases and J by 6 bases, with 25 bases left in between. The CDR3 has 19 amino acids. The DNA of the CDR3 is TGTGCCAGCAGTTACGAAACGGGACCGGGATTCGTCGGTGATGAAAAACTGTTTTTT. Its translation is CASSYETGPGFVGDEKLFF.

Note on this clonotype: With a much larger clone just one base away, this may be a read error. The CDR3 sequence: CVSSERRDNVLHF. DNA for the CDR3: TGTGTCAGCAGTGAACGGAGGGACAACGTTCTCCACTTT. The chain uses TRBV2 and TRBJ1-6, with D possibly matching TRBD1 (6 bases). The CDR3 runs to 13 residues. Germline V gives CDR1 SNHLY, CDR2 FYNNEI.

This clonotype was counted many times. CDR3 residues: CSARERGGSGYNEQFF. The CDR3 coding sequence is TGCAGTGCTAGGGAAAGAGGAGGGTCGGGCTACAATGAGCAGTTCTTC. The V and J genes are TRBV20-1 and TRBJ2-1, with a weak D call TRBD2 (6 bases). The germline CDR1 and CDR2 sequences are DFQATT and SNEGSKA (reference sequence). There are 16 residues in the CDR3. Deletions cut 3 bases from V and 3 bases from J, with 18 bases between.

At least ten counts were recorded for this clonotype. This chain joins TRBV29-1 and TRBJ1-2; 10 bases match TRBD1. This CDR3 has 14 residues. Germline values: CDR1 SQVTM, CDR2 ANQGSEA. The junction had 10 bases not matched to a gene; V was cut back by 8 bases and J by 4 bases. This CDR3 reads CSTGDRGLSYGYTF. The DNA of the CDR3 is TGCAGCACGGGGGACAGGGGTTTGAGCTATGGCTACACCTTC.

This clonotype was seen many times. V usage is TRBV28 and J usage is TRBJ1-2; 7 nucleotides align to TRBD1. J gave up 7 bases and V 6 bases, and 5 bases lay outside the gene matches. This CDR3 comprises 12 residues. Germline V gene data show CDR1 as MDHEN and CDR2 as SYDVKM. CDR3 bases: TGTGCCAGCAGACAACAGGGGTTTGGCTACACCTTC. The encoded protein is CASRQQGFGYTF.

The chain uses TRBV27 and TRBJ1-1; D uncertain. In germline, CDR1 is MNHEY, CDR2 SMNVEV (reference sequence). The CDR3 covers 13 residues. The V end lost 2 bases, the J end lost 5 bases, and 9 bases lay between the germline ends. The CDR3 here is CASSLNRRTEAFF. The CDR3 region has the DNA TGTGCCAGCAGTTTAAACAGAAGGACTGAAGCTTTCTTT.

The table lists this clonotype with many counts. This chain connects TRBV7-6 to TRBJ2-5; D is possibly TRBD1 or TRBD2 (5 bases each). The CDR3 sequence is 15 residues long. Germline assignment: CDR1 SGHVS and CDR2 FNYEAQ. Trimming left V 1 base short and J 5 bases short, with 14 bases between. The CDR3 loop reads CASSLVLERDETQYF. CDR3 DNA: TGTGCCAGCAGCTTAGTCCTAGAGAGGGACGAGACCCAGTACTTC.

The CDR3 loop reads CSATTSGGPPGQFF. The CDR3 DNA reads as TGCAGTGCTACAACTAGCGGGGGCCCTCCCGGGCAGTTCTTC. The chain has TRBV20-1 and TRBJ2-1; 11 bases map to TRBD2. Per the germline V gene, CDR1 is DFQATT and CDR2 is SNEGSKA (reference sequence). V lost 4 bases, J lost 12 bases, and 11 bases stayed unmatched. This CDR3 region has 14 residues.

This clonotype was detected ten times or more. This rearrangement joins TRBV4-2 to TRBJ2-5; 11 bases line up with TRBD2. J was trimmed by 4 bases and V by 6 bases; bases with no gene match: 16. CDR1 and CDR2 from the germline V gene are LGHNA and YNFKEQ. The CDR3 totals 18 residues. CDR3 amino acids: CASSPRDSGGAVGETQYF. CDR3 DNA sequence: TGTGCCAGCAGTCCGCGTGATAGCGGGGGGGCGGTTGGAGAGACCCAGTACTTC.

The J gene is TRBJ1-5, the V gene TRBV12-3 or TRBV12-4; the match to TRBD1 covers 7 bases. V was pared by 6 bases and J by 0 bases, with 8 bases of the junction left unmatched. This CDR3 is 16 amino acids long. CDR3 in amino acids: CASRRTGDYSNQPQHF. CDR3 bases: TGTGCCAGCAGACGGACAGGAGACTATAGCAATCAGCCCCAGCATTTT.

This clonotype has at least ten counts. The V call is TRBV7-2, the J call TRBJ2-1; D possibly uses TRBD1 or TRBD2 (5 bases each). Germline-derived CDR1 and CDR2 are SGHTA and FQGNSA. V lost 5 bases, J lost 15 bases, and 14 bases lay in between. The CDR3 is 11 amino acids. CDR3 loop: CASSLREPLFF. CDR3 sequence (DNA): TGTGCCAGCAGCCTCAGGGAGCCCCTGTTCTTC.

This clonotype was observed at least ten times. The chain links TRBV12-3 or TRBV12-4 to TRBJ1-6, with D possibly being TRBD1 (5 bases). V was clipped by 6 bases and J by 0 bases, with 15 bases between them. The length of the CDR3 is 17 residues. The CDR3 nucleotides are TGTGCCAGCAGGGGGACTCACTCGAGCTCCTATAATTCACCCCTCCACTTT. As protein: CASRGTHSSSYNSPLHF.

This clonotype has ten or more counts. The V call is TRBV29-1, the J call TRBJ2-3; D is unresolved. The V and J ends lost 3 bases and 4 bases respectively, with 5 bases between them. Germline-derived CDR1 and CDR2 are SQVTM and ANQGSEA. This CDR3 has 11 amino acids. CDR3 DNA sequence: TGCAGCGTTGAGTGGGCAGATACGCAGTATTTT. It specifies CSVEWADTQYF.

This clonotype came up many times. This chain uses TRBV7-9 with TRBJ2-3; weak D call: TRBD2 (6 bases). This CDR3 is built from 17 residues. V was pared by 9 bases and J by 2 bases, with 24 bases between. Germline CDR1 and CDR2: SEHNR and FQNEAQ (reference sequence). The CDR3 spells CASPPGEVGLATDTQYF. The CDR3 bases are TGTGCCAGTCCTCCGGGGGAGGTGGGACTCGCCACAGATACGCAGTATTTT.

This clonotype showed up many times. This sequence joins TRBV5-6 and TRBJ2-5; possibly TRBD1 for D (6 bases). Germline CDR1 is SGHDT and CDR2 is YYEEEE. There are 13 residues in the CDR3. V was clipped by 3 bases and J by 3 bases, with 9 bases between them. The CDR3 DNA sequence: TGTGCCAGCAGCTGGGACACCGAAGAGACCCAGTACTTC. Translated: CASSWDTEETQYF.

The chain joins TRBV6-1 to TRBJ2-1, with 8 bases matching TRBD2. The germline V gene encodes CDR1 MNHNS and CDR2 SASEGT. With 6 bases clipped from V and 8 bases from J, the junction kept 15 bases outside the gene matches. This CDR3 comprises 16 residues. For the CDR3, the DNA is TGTGCCAGCAGCGGGGGGCTAGCGGGCCCCTGGGATGAGCAGTTCTTC. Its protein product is CASSGGLAGPWDEQFF.

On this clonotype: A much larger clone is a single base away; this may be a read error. The CDR3 bases are TGTGCCAGCAGGACAGGGGGAGGGACCTGGGATACGCAGTATTTT. Translation gives CASRTGGGTWDTQYF. V is TRBV6-1 and J is TRBJ2-3; 9 bases agree with TRBD1. Trimming took 6 bases from V and 6 from J; bases not matched to a gene: 10. This CDR3 is 15 amino acids long. Germline V CDR1 and CDR2: MNHNS, SASEGT.

The CDR3 protein is CASSFSRNQPQHF. In DNA form, the CDR3 reads TGTGCCAGCAGTTTTTCGCGGAATCAGCCCCAGCATTTT. V gene TRBV12-3 or TRBV12-4 combines with J gene TRBJ1-5; no reliable D call. The length of the CDR3 is 13 residues. The V end lost 3 bases, the J end lost 4 bases, and 7 bases lay between the germline ends.

The CDR3 DNA reads as TGCAGTGCCACCTATAGCGGGGGGGCGCGATCAGATACGCAGTATTTT. The encoded protein is CSATYSGGARSDTQYF. This rearrangement joins TRBV20-1 to TRBJ2-3, with 11 bases that match TRBD2. Germline V lookup: CDR1 DFQATT, CDR2 SNEGSKA (reference sequence). J was trimmed by 4 bases and V by 6 bases; bases with no gene match: 12. This CDR3 comprises 16 residues.

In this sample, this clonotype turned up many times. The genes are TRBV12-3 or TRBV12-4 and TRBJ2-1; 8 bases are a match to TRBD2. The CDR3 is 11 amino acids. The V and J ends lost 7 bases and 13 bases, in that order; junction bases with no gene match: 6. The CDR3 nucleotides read TGTGCCAGCACCCCGGGGGGGGGTCAGTTCTTC. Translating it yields CASTPGGGQFF.

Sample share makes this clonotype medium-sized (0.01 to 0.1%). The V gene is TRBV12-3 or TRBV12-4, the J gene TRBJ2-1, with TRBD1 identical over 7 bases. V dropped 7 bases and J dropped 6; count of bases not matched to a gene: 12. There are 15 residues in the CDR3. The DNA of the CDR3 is TGTGCCAGCACCGTCGACAGGGTCGAGGTCAATGAGCAGTTCTTC. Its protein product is CASTVDRVEVNEQFF.

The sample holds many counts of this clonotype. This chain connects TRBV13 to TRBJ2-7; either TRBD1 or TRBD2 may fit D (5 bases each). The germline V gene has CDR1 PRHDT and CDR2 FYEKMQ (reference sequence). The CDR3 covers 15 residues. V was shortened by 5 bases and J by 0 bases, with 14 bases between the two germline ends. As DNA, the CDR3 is TGTGCCAGCAGCCAGACAAGGGACGGCTCCTACGAGCAGTACTTC. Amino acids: CASSQTRDGSYEQYF.

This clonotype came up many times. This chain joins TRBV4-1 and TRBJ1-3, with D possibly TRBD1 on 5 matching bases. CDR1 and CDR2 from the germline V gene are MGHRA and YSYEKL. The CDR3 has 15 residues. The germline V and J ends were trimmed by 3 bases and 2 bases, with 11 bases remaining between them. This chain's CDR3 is CASSQRGATGNTIYF. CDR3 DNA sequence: TGCGCCAGCAGCCAGAGGGGAGCGACTGGAAACACCATATATTTT.

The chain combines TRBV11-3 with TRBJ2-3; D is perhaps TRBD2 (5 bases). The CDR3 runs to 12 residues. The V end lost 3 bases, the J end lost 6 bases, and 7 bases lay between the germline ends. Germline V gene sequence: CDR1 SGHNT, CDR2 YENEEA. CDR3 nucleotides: TGTGCCAGCAGCTTCTCGGGGGATACGCAGTATTTT. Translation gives CASSFSGDTQYF.